The present entry profiles one T cell receptor beta chain with its context. This sample is part of a study of CD8 T cells in Susac syndrome. This CDR3 has 18 residues. The germline gives CDR1 MGHRA, CDR2 YSYEKL. V was pared by 4 bases and J by 1 base, with 13 bases of the junction left unmatched. TEMRA cells were enriched by FACS, while CD8+ and CD4+ T cells were obtained through a negative isolation that was performed magnetically. When the RNA was reverse transcribed, random hexamers were used with an input of roughly 0.5 to 1 ug. An immunoSEQ multiplex PCR amplified TCR beta CDR3 over 54 Vbeta and 13 Jbeta. TCRdb re-analysed the immunoSEQ multiplex PCR reads in MiXCR, keeping a single row per CDR3 protein. The table lists hundreds of thousands of distinct CDR3 sequences, about 94% of them singletons.

This TCR was sampled from a human donor with multiple sclerosis. The gene calls are TRBV4-1 and TRBJ2-5; TRBD2 matches at 9 bases. Source material: CD4+ T cells from PBMCs. This CDR3 is CASSRGGSGRVGQETQYF. In DNA form, the CDR3 reads TGCGCCAGCAGCCGAGGGGGTAGCGGGAGAGTAGGCCAAGAGACCCAGTACTTC.